This T cell receptor beta chain was retrieved from a study of blood T cell repertoires in COVID-19. Turning to the study itself: Both acute and convalescent COVID-19 samples were obtained from the United States, Italy and Spain. T cells, B-cell-depleted T cells, or PBMCs provided the cDNA or gDNA that served as material.

The germline V gene encodes CDR1 SGHTA and CDR2 FQGNSA. This CDR3 has 12 amino acids. Trimming took off 7 bases at V and 4 bases at J, with 10 bases between the two ends. In the original analysis: It was from reference gene primer amplification that nucleated cell counts were estimated. Clones were read by immunoSEQ multiplex PCR, and TCRdb kept only the in-frame ones, dropping some. V and J calls and clone size are copied from that table; D and trimming were computed from the DNA. The sample has roughly 140,000 clones, approximately 90% seen once. The specimen sequenced was peripheral blood. This TCR derives from a woman older than 75 with acute or convalescent COVID-19. The chain joins TRBV7-2 to TRBJ1-1; possibly TRBD1 for D (5 bases). CDR3 sequence (DNA): TGTGCCAGCACCAGGGCGGCCACTGAAGCTTTCTTT. This translates into CASTRAATEAFF. The whole variable domain, remainder taken from reference TRBV7-2 and TRBJ1-1, is GAGVSQSPSNKVTEKGKDVELRCDPISGHTALYWYRQSLGQGLEFLIYFQGNSAPDKSGLPSDRFSAERTGGSVSTLTIQRTQQEDSAVYLCASTRAATEAFFGQGTRLTVV.